This T cell receptor beta chain was profiled in a study of human T cells and chemical hapten exposure. Study context: A roughly 2 cm by roughly 2 cm inner upper arm patch received 2% DPC for sensitization. Diphenylcyclopropenone doses were given weekly to the scalps of patients across the approximately 25-week study.

Germline CDR1 SGHRS, CDR2 YFSETQ. V dropped 2 bases and J dropped 4; count of bases not matched to a gene: 9. The CDR3 spans 17 residues. Study outcomes and limitations: Healthy people's immune response may differ from that of the donors, who had alopecia.

The time point here: patch test 2, 6 weeks after DPC sensitization. Treatment denoted: therapeutic diphenylcyclopropenone sensitization with weekly scalp DPC. With regard to this clonotype: Antigen unknown.

Each CDR3 protein is one row after TCRdb ran MiXCR on the RACE reads. This sample has about 140,000 distinct CDR3 sequences, with about 10% found just once. The gene calls are TRBV5-1 and TRBJ2-1, with 10 bases aligning to TRBD2. This specimen consisted of whole blood, obtained in connection with sensitization to the hapten diphenylcyclopropenone (DPC). The sequence derives from a woman in her forties or fifties with alopecia areata. Some clones in this sample may be carry-over from other donors' samples. CDR3 DNA: TGCGCCAGCAGCTTTAGTTTAGCGGGAGGTGCTTACAATGAGCAGTTCTTC. It encodes CASSFSLAGGAYNEQFF.